The 6 T cell receptor beta chains below come from one sample, sequenced in a study of OX40 agonist ivuxolimab in advanced cancers. Sequencing used immunoSEQ multiplex PCR; TCRdb keeps in-frame clones, though not all of them. The sample shows about 89,000 clones, more than 85% of them seen only once. The source material was CD4+ or CD8+ T cells sorted from blood, sampled in a trial of the OX40 agonist ivuxolimab. These receptors originate from an adult with an advanced solid tumor such as melanoma, head and neck, liver or kidney cancer.

This sequence joins TRBV27 and TRBJ2-7; unclear D gene. CDR1 and CDR2 from the germline V gene are MNHEY and SMNVEV (reference sequence). The CDR3 is 13 residues long. V lost 5 bases to trimming and J lost 0 bases, with 8 bases between them. Written as DNA, the CDR3 is TGTGCCAGCAGTCGTCAAAGCTCCTACGAGCAGTACTTC. It is translated as CASSRQSSYEQYF.

This clone has only one observation. V gene TRBV5-1 combines with J gene TRBJ2-3; D uncertain. The germline gives CDR1 SGHRS, CDR2 YFSETQ. V was cut by 1 base and J by 2 bases, with 17 bases left in between. This CDR3 spans 17 amino acids. CDR3 sequence: CASSLRKSSLFTDTQYF. Written as DNA, the CDR3 is TGCGCCAGCAGCTTGCGGAAATCAAGCTTATTCACAGATACGCAGTATTTT.

The chain recombines TRBV6-1 with TRBJ2-5, with D unresolved. This CDR3 region has 15 residues. The V gene lost 7 bases and the J gene lost 0 bases, with 15 bases spanning the gap. Per the germline V gene, CDR1 is MNHNS and CDR2 is SASEGT. This CDR3 reads CASNLRSTNQETQYF. DNA for the CDR3: TGTGCCAGCAACTTACGATCAACGAACCAAGAGACCCAGTACTTC.

The chain couples TRBV6-1 to TRBJ2-1, with D possibly being TRBD2 (6 bases). Trimming pared 8 bases from V and 8 bases from J, leaving 22 bases between. Per the germline V gene, CDR1 is MNHNS and CDR2 is SASEGT. The CDR3 sequence is 15 residues long. The CDR3 sequence: CASRPRWEVPDEQFF. CDR3 nucleotides: TGTGCCAGCCGACCCCGGTGGGAGGTTCCGGATGAGCAGTTCTTC.

The rearrangement joins TRBV6-4 to TRBJ2-1; D is undetermined. Germline lookup yields CDR1 MRHNA and CDR2 SNTAGT. Trimming removed 1 base from V and 10 bases from J, with 8 bases in between. CDR3 size: 12 residues. CDR3 protein: CASSDFSGEQFF. The CDR3 DNA reads as TGTGCCAGCAGTGACTTTTCCGGCGAGCAGTTCTTC.

This chain uses TRBV27 with TRBJ2-6, with D unclear. The V gene's germline CDR1 is MNHEY and CDR2 SMNVEV (reference sequence). The CDR3 totals 15 residues. V dropped 5 bases and J dropped 3 bases, with 11 bases sitting between them. Here the CDR3 reads CASSDRGIGANVLTF. The CDR3 DNA reads TGTGCCAGCAGTGATAGAGGTATTGGGGCCAACGTCCTGACTTTC. Full variable domain (outside the CDR3, taken from reference TRBV27 and TRBJ2-6): EAQVTQNPRYLITVTGKKLTVTCSQNMNHEYMSWYRQDPGLGLRQIYYSMNVEVTDKGDVPEGYKVSRKEKRNFPLILESPSPNQTSLYFCASSDRGIGANVLTFGAGSRLTVL.